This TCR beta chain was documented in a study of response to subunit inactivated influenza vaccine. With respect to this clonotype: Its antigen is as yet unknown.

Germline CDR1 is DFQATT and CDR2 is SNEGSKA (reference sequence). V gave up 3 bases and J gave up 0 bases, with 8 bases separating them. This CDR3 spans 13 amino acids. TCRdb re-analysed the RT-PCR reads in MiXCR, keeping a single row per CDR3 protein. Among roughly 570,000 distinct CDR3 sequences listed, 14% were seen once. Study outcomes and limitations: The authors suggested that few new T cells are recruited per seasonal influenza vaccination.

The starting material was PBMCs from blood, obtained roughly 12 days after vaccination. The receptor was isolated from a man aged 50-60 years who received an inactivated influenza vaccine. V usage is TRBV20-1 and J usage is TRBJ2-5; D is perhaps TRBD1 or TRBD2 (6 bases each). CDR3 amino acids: CSASGGHQETQYF. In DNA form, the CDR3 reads TGCAGTGCTAGTGGGGGGCACCAAGAGACCCAGTACTTC.